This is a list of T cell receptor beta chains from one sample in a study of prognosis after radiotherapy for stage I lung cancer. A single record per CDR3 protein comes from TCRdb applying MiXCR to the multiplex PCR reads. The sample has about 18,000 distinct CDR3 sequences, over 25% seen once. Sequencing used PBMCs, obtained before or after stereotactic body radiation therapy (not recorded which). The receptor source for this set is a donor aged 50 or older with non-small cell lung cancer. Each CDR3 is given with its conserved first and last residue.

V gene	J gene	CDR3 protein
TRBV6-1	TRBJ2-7	CASSDGAEFYEQYF
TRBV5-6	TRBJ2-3	CASSLAVEGRDTQYF
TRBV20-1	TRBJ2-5	CSARRIEGGFQETQYF
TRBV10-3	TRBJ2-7	CAIRGDSGGYEQYF
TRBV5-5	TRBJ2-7	CASSLKFYEQYF
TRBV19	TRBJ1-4	CASATGQGEKNEKLFF
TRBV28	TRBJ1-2	CASNSGTGPYGYTF
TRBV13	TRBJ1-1	CASTHRVGTEAFF
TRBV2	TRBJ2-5	CASRSSGAETQYF
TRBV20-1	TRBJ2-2	CSARDRSDRPNTGELFF
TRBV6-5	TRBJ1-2	CASSFDGNYGYTF
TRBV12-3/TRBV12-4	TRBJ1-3	CASSLGEAALSGNTIYF
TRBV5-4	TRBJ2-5	CASRIAGTSGSETQYF
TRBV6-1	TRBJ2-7	CAGRGAGLTYEQYF
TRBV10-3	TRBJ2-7	CAISDDRGDPYEQYF
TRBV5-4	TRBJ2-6	CASSAGTSGSSGANVLTF
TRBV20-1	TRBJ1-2	CSASEDEFYGYTF
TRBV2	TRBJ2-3	CASSRTSRGSTDTQYF
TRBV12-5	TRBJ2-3	CASGLPSGEMRDTRYF
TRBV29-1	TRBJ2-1	CSVRTSGSSYNEQFF
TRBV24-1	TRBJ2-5	CATMGTSGSGLGTQYF
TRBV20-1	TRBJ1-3	CSARDPRGTGNTIYF
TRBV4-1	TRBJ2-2	CASSQTDGTTGELFF
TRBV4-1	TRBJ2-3	CASSQTSDTQYF
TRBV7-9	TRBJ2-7	CASSLPSSGHSYEQYF
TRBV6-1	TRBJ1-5	CASSRGQVSWHF
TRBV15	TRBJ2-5	CATSRGGGASETQYF
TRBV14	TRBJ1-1	CASRPGQGLVTEAFF